This T cell receptor (beta chain) was recorded in a study of T cell changes during pregnancy in multiple sclerosis (dated by TCRdb to the late 2010s). At the level of the whole study: Changes in the T cell repertoire over the course of pregnancy were examined in this study in women with multiple sclerosis.

The junction shows trimming of 5 bases on V and 1 base on J, and the gene matches do not reach 4 bases of it. Measured from the cysteine to the phenylalanine, the CDR3 is 15 residues long. Left in the record is the CDR3 DNA by itself, 45 bases read in frame from the first base. The germline V gene (reference sequence) specifies LNHDA as CDR1 and SQIVND as CDR2. The library was produced with the immunoSEQ multiplex PCR assay. What TCRdb holds here is the immuneACCESS table cut down to in-frame rearrangements. Part of the clones is not present; checked against another copy, under half of the missing clones reflect an unresolved V gene, and the others are unexplained. The sample contains about 36,000 clones, roughly nine tenths of them found a single time. The ten largest clones represent 0.45% to 0.5% of the sample. On this clone: No cognate antigen has been identified for it. Per-nucleotide qualities are absent, and no much larger clonotype sits a single base away. The sample contains more than one DNA sequence encoding this CDR3.

The chain joins TRBV19 to TRBJ2-1, with 8 junctional bases fitting TRBD1. The sequencing used CD4+ T cells from peripheral blood mononuclear cells, collected in the second trimester of pregnancy. The receptor's source is a female donor in good health, enrolled as a control in a pregnancy study. The CDR3 reads as follows: CASSRDRGSYNEQFF. Here is the DNA: TGTGCCAGTAGTCGAGACAGGGGTTCCTACAATGAGCAGTTCTTC.